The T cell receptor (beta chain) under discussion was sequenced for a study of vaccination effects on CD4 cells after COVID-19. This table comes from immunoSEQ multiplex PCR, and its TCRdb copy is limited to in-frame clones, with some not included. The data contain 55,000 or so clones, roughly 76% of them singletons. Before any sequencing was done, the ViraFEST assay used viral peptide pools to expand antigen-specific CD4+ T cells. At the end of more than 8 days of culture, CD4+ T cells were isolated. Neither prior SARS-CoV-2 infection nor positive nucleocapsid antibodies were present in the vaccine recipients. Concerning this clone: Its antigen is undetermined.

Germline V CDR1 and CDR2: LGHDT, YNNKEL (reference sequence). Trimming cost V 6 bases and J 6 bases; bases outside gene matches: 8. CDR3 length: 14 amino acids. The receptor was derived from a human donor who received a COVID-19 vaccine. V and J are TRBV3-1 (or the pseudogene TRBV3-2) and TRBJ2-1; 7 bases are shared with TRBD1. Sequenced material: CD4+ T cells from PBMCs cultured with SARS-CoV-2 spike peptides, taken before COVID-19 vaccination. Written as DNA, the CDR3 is TGTGCCAGCAGGGCAGGGGGTTTTTTCAATGAGCAGTTCTTC. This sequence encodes CASRAGGFFNEQFF.